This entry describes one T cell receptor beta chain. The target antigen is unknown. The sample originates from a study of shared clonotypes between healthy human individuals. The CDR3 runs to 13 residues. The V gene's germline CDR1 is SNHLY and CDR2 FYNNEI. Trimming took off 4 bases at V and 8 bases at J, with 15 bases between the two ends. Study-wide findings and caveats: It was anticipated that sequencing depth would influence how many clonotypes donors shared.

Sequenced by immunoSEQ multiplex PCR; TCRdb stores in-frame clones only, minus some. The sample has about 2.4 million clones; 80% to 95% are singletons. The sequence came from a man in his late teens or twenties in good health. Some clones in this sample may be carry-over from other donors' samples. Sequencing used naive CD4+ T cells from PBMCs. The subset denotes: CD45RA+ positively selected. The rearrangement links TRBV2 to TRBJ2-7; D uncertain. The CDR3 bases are TGTGCCAGCAGTGGCGTGGGCACCGTCAAGCAGTACTTC. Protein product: CASSGVGTVKQYF.